The rows below give T cell receptor beta chains drawn from one sample of a study of T cell changes during pregnancy in multiple sclerosis. Measured with immunoSEQ multiplex PCR; TCRdb has only the in-frame clones, and not every one. This table has tens of thousands of clones, 70% to 90% appearing once. The starting material was CD8+ T cells from peripheral blood mononuclear cells, obtained before pregnancy. The receptors were gathered from a female donor with multiple sclerosis, enrolled in a pregnancy study. CDR3s include the opening cysteine and the closing phenylalanine or tryptophan. D genes are given only for firm matches. Clone size is given for some rows only: seen once, a few or many times, or a class if the clone is expanded.

v_gene	d_gene	j_gene	abundance	CDR3aa	CDR3nt
TRBV6-6	TRBD1	TRBJ2-4	NA	CASNPSTGAAKNIQYF	TGTGCCAGCAACCCCTCGACAGGGGCGGCCAAAAACATTCAGTACTTC
TRBV28	TRBD2	TRBJ2-3	NA	CASSFRLLVDPQREFVIDTQYF	TGTGCCAGCAGTTTCAGGTTATTGGTTGACCCTCAGCGGGAGTTCGTAATAGATACGCAGTATTTT
TRBV4-3	TRBD1	TRBJ2-7	NA	CASSQNPWTGISYEQYF	TGCGCCAGCAGCCAAAATCCCTGGACAGGGATCTCCTACGAGCAGTACTTC
TRBV10-1	TRBD2	TRBJ2-1	NA	CASSDSPTSGGGLNEQFF	TGCGCCAGCAGTGACTCCCCGACTAGCGGGGGAGGTCTAAATGAGCAGTTCTTC
TRBV6-1	NA	TRBJ1-2	NA	CASSAGDYGYTF	TGTGCCAGCAGTGCGGGGGACTATGGCTACACCTTC
TRBV5-1	TRBD2	TRBJ2-1	NA	CASSWTSGAYNEQFF	TGCGCCAGCAGCTGGACTAGCGGAGCCTACAATGAGCAGTTCTTC
TRBV27	TRBD2	TRBJ2-7	NA	CASSPGLARYEQYF	TGTGCCAGCAGCCCGGGACTAGCGCGTTACGAGCAGTACTTC
TRBV7-9	TRBD1	TRBJ2-7	NA	CASRQGQANEQYF	TGTGCCAGCAGACAAGGACAGGCGAACGAGCAGTACTTC
TRBV6-6	TRBD2	TRBJ2-7	NA	CASSYSLAGFYEQYF	TGTGCCAGCAGTTACTCCCTAGCGGGATTCTACGAGCAGTACTTC
TRBV2	TRBD2	TRBJ2-7	NA	CASSELAGSYEQYF	TGTGCCAGCAGTGAACTAGCGGGCTCCTACGAGCAGTACTTC
TRBV7-9	NA	TRBJ1-4	NA	CASSQGNEKLFF	TGTGCCAGCAGCCAGGGTAATGAAAAACTGTTTTTT
TRBV30	TRBD1	TRBJ2-7	NA	CAWDQTGVALDEQYF	TGTGCCTGGGACCAGACAGGGGTGGCTCTGGACGAGCAGTACTTC
TRBV4-2	NA	TRBJ2-3	NA	CATKEPGDLDTQYF	TGTGCCACCAAGGAACCAGGGGACCTGGATACGCAGTATTTT
TRBV19	TRBD1	TRBJ2-7	NA	CASSVTGEVAYEQYF	TGTGCCAGTAGTGTCACAGGGGAAGTAGCCTACGAGCAGTACTTC
TRBV28	NA	TRBJ2-1	NA	CASSFTGEQFF	TGTGCCAGCAGTTTTACCGGTGAGCAGTTCTTC
TRBV7-9	TRBD2	TRBJ2-7	NA	CASSQGTSRSYEQYF	TGTGCCAGCAGCCAGGGGACTAGCCGTTCCTACGAGCAGTACTTC
TRBV27	NA	TRBJ1-5	NA	CASSLYRALSQPQHF	TGTGCCAGCAGTTTATACAGGGCCCTCAGTCAGCCCCAGCATTTT
TRBV7-6	NA	TRBJ2-7	once	CASSEQVSSYEQYF	TGTGCCAGCAGCGAACAGGTTTCCTCCTACGAGCAGTACTTC
TRBV6-6	NA	TRBJ1-5	NA	CASSYASGNQPQHF	TGTGCCAGCAGTTACGCCTCCGGGAATCAGCCCCAGCATTTT
TRBV10-3	NA	TRBJ2-7	NA	CAISDPPNEQYF	TGTGCCATCAGTGACCCTCCTAACGAGCAGTACTTC
TRBV5-1	NA	TRBJ2-7	NA	CASSLSRDTPLEQYF	TGCGCCAGCAGCTTGTCTCGGGACACGCCGCTGGAGCAGTACTTC
TRBV27	NA	TRBJ1-3	NA	CASSFSSGNTIYF	TGTGCCAGCAGTTTTTCTTCTGGAAACACCATATATTTT